Listed below are T cell receptor beta chains from one sample, sequenced in a study of CD8 T cells in ankylosing spondylitis. Using its own MiXCR run on the 5' RACE reads, TCRdb lists one record per CDR3 protein. The sample consists of 29,000 or so distinct CDR3 sequences, about 5.2% of them appearing once. The sequencing sample was made of blood, either unsorted or a sorted T cell fraction (not recorded which). These receptors were taken from a female donor with ankylosing spondylitis or in good health (not recorded which). CDR3s include the opening cysteine and the closing phenylalanine or tryptophan. The order of the fields is J gene, D gene, clone size, V gene, CDR3 DNA, CDR3 protein. D genes are given only for firm matches. The size field is filled for only some rows; it gives once, few, many or a size class.

TRBJ2-2 | NA | many | TRBV9 | TGTGCCAGCAGCGAGAAGAACACCGGGGAGCTGTTTTTT | CASSEKNTGELFF
TRBJ2-1 | NA | NA | TRBV9 | TGTGCCAGCAGCCAGGCCTCCACGGAGCAGTTCTTC | CASSQASTEQFF
TRBJ1-1 | NA | many | TRBV9 | TGTGCCAGCAGCGCCGTCTACATGAACACTGAAGCTTTCTTT | CASSAVYMNTEAFF
TRBJ2-1 | NA | many | TRBV9 | TGTGCCAGCAGCGTAGAGGGGTTCGGTGAGCAGTTCTTC | CASSVEGFGEQFF
TRBJ2-7 | TRBD2 | many | TRBV9 | TGTGCCAGCAGCGTAGGTACTAGCGGCCCCTACGAGCAGTACTTC | CASSVGTSGPYEQYF
TRBJ2-5 | NA | many | TRBV9 | TGTGCCAGCAACACAGGAGGGGGAACGGAGACCCAGTACTTC | CASNTGGGTETQYF
TRBJ1-5 | NA | many | TRBV9 | TGTGCCAGCAGCCCGAGGGCTGGGAATCAGCCCCAGCATTTT | CASSPRAGNQPQHF
TRBJ1-6 | TRBD1 | many | TRBV9 | TGTGCCAGCAGCGCAGCGGACAGGGGCAATTCACCCCTCCACTTT | CASSAADRGNSPLHF
TRBJ2-6 | NA | many | TRBV9 | TGTGCCAGCAGCCCACGCGTAACGGCCGGGTGGACTGGGGCCAACGTCCTGACTTTC | CASSPRVTAGWTGANVLTF
TRBJ2-1 | TRBD2 | many | TRBV9 | TGTGCCAGCAGCGTAGGGGACGGGAGGAATGAGCAGTTCTTC | CASSVGDGRNEQFF
TRBJ2-7 | TRBD1 | many | TRBV9 | TGTGCCAGCAGCGTAAGGACAGGGTCCTACGAGCAGTACTTC | CASSVRTGSYEQYF
TRBJ1-3 | NA | medium-sized | TRBV9 | TGTGCCAGCAGCGTAGGGTCCGGGACGCTTGGAAACACCATATATTTT | CASSVGSGTLGNTIYF
TRBJ1-1 | TRBD1 | many | TRBV9 | TGTGCCAGCAGCAAGACAGGGAAGGGGACTGAAGCTTTCTTT | CASSKTGKGTEAFF
TRBJ1-1 | TRBD1 | many | TRBV9 | TGTGCCAGCAGCCAGGGACAGATGAACACTGAAGCTTTCTTT | CASSQGQMNTEAFF
TRBJ2-1 | TRBD2 | few | TRBV9 | TGTGCCAGCAGCGTAGGCGTGGGGGGACTAGCGGGAGCTAAAAGTGAGCAGTTCTTC | CASSVGVGGLAGAKSEQFF
TRBJ1-2 | TRBD1 | many | TRBV9 | TGTGCCAGCAGCGCCCTTTCAGGGGGCGCAGATGGCTACACCTTC | CASSALSGGADGYTF
TRBJ2-1 | TRBD1 | many | TRBV9 | TGTGCCAGCAGCCTCGACAGGGGCGAGTACAATGAGCAGTTCTTC | CASSLDRGEYNEQFF
TRBJ1-2 | TRBD1 | many | TRBV9 | TGTGCCAGCAGCGCGCTGACAGGGGGCGATGGCTACACCTTC | CASSALTGGDGYTF
TRBJ2-2 | NA | few | TRBV9 | TGTGCCAGCAGCGTAGAGGGAGTGAAACCGAACACCGGGGAGCTGTTTTTT | CASSVEGVKPNTGELFF
TRBJ1-1 | NA | medium-sized | TRBV9 | TGTGCCAGCAGTTCACACGGGGAAACTGAAGCTTTCTTT | CASSSHGETEAFF
TRBJ2-3 | NA | NA | TRBV9 | TGTGCCAGCAGCGTAGGTAATATTGATTCCGATACGCAGTATTTT | CASSVGNIDSDTQYF
TRBJ2-1 | TRBD2 | few | TRBV9 | TGTGCCAGCAGCTTGCGGGGGGGTCCCTACAATGAGCAGTTCTTC | CASSLRGGPYNEQFF
TRBJ2-3 | NA | many | TRBV9 | TGTGCCAGCAGCGTGTCCCAGGGAAAGGGCACAGATACGCAGTATTTT | CASSVSQGKGTDTQYF
TRBJ1-6 | TRBD1 | few | TRBV9 | TGTGCCAGCAGCCCTAGGGGACAGGGGTCGAATTCACCCCTCCACTTT | CASSPRGQGSNSPLHF
TRBJ2-3 | NA | many | TRBV9 | TGTGCCAGCAGTCGAGCGGCAGATACGCAGTATTTT | CASSRAADTQYF
TRBJ2-1 | NA | many | TRBV9 | TGTGCCAGCAGCGCGGAAAGGACAATAGGAGTAAATGAGCAGTTCTTC | CASSAERTIGVNEQFF
TRBJ2-1 | NA | many | TRBV9 | TGTGCCAGCAGCCCCGGTTCCCGGGGACTCAATGAGCAGTTCTTC | CASSPGSRGLNEQFF
TRBJ1-2 | TRBD1 | many | TRBV9 | TGTGCCAGCAGCGTAGAGGGACAGGGGGCTTGGGCGAGTGGCTACACCTTC | CASSVEGQGAWASGYTF
TRBJ2-1 | TRBD2 | NA | TRBV9 | TGTGCCAGCAGCGTAGCTGGACTAGCGGGAGGTTCCTACAATGAGCAGTTCTTC | CASSVAGLAGGSYNEQFF
TRBJ2-5 | NA | few | TRBV9 | TGTGCCAGCAGCGAGGGACCGGGAGAGACCCAGTACTTC | CASSEGPGETQYF
TRBJ1-1 | TRBD1 | many | TRBV9 | TGTGCCAGCAGCAGCGGGACAGGGGGGGGGACTGAAGCTTTCTTT | CASSSGTGGGTEAFF
TRBJ2-5 | TRBD2 | many | TRBV9 | TGTGCCAGCAGCCCCCGGGGTTCTAGCGGTCTCAAAGAGACCCAGTACTTC | CASSPRGSSGLKETQYF
TRBJ2-3 | TRBD2 | NA | TRBV9 | TGTGCCAGCAGCCTGGTCCCTGGGCTAGCGGGGGGCTACACAGATACGCAGTATTTT | CASSLVPGLAGGYTDTQYF
TRBJ2-3 | NA | many | TRBV9 | TGTGCCAGCAGCGTAATGGCAGGAAAAGATACGCAGTATTTT | CASSVMAGKDTQYF
TRBJ2-2 | TRBD1 | many | TRBV9 | TGTGCCAGCAGCCCTCGGACAGGGGGCCCCACCGGGGAGCTGTTTTTT | CASSPRTGGPTGELFF
TRBJ2-7 | TRBD2 | few | TRBV9 | TGTGCCAGCAGCGTAGAGCCGGGGGGCTCCTACGAGCAGTACTTC | CASSVEPGGSYEQYF
TRBJ2-1 | NA | many | TRBV1 | TGCACCAGCAGATTGACTAGCGGCTTCTACAATGAGCAGTTCTTC | CTSRLTSGFYNEQFF